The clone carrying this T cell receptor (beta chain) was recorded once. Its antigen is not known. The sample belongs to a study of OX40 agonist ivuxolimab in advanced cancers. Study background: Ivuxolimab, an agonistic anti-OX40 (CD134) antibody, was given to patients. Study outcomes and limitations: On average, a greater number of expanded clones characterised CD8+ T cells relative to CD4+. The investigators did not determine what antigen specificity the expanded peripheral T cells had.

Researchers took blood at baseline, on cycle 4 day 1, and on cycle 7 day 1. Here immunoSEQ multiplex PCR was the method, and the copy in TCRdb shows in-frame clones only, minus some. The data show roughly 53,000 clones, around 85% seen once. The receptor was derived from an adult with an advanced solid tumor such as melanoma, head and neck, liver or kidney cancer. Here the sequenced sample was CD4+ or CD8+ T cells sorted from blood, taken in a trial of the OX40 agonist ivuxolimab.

CDR3 in amino acids: CARLHNGTYEQYF. The CDR3 DNA follows: TGTGCCCGGTTGCACAACGGAACCTACGAGCAGTACTTC. V usage is TRBV30 and J usage is TRBJ2-5; D uncertain. The J call is in doubt because the DNA end fits TRBJ2-7 better. This CDR3 contains 13 residues. CDR1 is GTSNPN and CDR2 is SVGIG in the germline V gene (reference sequence).